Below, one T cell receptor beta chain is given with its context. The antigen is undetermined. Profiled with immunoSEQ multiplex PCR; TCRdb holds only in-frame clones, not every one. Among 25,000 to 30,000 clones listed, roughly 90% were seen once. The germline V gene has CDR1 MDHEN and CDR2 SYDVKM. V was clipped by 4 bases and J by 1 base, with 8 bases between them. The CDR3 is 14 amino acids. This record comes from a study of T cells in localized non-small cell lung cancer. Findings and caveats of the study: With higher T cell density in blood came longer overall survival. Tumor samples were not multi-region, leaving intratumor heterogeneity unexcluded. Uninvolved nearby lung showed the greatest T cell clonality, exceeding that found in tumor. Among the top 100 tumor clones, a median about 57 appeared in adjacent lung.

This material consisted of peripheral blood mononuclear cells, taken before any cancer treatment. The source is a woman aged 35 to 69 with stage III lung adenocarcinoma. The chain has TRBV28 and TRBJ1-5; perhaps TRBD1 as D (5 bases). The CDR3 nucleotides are TGTGCCAGCAGTTGGCAGGGAAGCAATCAGCCCCAGCATTTT. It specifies CASSWQGSNQPQHF.